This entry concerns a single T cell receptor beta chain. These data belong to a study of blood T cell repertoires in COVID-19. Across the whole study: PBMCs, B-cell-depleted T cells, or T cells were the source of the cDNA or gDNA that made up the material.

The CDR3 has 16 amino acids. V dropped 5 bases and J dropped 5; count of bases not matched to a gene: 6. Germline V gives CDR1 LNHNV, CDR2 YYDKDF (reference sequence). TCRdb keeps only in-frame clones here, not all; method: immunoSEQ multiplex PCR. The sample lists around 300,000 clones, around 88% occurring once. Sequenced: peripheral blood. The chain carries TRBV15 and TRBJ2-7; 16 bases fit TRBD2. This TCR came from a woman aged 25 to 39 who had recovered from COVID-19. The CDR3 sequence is CATSAGTSGRADEQYF. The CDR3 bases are TGTGCCACCAGCGCCGGGACTAGCGGGAGGGCCGACGAGCAGTACTTC.